The sequence of this T cell receptor (beta chain) was determined in a study of beta chain features in type 1 diabetes. The V and J ends lost 4 bases and 5 bases, in that order; junction bases with no gene match: 12. The CDR3 extends over 16 amino acids. Germline V gene data show CDR1 as SEHNR and CDR2 as FQNEAQ (reference sequence). This clone was seen a handful of times. Its specificity is not known. Study conclusions and caveats: In all four CD4+ subsets, TCRB CDR3 length was significantly, moderately reduced in type 1 diabetes.

The entirety of the isolated RNA underwent reverse transcription, so expressed TCRB transcripts were sequenced. Sequencing was performed with immunoSEQ multiplex PCR; in TCRdb, only in-frame clones are kept and a portion is missing. The data show 85,000 to 110,000 clones, with 25% to 35% seen just once and 0.5% to 0.6% held by the top ten. The sequencing input was central memory CD4+ T cells from blood. V gene TRBV7-9 combines with J gene TRBJ2-5, with 8 bases matching TRBD2. The clonotype was recovered from a woman younger than 30 with type 1 diabetes. The CDR3 loop is CASSSVSGRFVETQYF. Written as DNA, the CDR3 is TGTGCCAGCAGCTCCGTGAGCGGGAGATTTGTCGAGACCCAGTACTTC.